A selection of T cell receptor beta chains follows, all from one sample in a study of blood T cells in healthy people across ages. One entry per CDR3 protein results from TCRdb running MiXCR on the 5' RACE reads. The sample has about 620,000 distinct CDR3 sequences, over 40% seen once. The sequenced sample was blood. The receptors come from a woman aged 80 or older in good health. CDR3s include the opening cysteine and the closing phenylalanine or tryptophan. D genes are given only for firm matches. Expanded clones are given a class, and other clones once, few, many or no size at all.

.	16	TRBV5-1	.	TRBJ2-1	CASSLEVGAAVGEQFF	TGCGCCAGCAGCTTGGAAGTGGGAGCGGCGGTTGGTGAGCAGTTCTTC
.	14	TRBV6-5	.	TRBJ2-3	CASSYSIGADTQYF	TGTGCCAGCAGTTACTCGATAGGGGCAGATACGCAGTATTTT
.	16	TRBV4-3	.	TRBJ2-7	CASSQDHTTATYEQYF	TGCGCCAGCAGCCAAGATCATACGACAGCCACCTACGAGCAGTACTTC
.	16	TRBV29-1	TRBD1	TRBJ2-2	CSVFGTGIVETGELFF	TGCAGCGTTTTCGGGACAGGGATCGTCGAGACCGGGGAGCTGTTTTTT
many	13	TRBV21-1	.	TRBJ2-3	CASQRESTDTQYF	TGTGCCAGTCAGAGGGAATCCACAGATACGCAGTATTTT
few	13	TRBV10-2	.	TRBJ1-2	CASSENGLYGYTF	TGCGCCAGCAGTGAAAACGGCCTCTATGGCTACACCTTC
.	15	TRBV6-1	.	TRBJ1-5	CASTQAGLSNQPQHF	TGTGCCAGCACCCAGGCGGGGTTAAGCAATCAGCCCCAGCATTTT
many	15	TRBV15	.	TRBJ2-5	CATSRDPLGDETQYF	TGTGCCACCAGCAGAGATCCACTGGGTGACGAGACCCAGTACTTC
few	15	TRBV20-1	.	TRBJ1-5	CSAREKWLGNQPQHF	TGCAGTGCTAGAGAAAAGTGGTTGGGCAATCAGCCCCAGCATTTT
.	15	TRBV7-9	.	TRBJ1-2	CARGRVRGLGYGYTF	TGTGCCAGGGGACGGGTCAGAGGCTTGGGGTATGGCTACACCTTC
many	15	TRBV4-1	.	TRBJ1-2	CASSHARGNFNGYTF	TGCGCCAGCAGCCACGCCCGGGGCAATTTCAATGGCTACACCTTC
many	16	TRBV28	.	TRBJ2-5	CASSLTTARGQETQYF	TGTGCCAGCAGTTTAACGACAGCGAGGGGACAAGAGACCCAGTACTTC
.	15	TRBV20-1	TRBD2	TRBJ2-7	CSAPLRAGGPGEQYF	TGCAGTGCTCCGTTACGAGCGGGAGGGCCTGGCGAGCAGTACTTC
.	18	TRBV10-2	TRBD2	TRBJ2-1	CASSESGPSGGEYNEQFF	TGCGCCAGCAGTGAGTCAGGGCCTAGCGGGGGCGAATACAATGAGCAGTTCTTC
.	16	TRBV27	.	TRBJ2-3	CASSPWRARPTDTQYF	TGTGCCAGCAGCCCCTGGCGGGCCAGGCCCACAGATACGCAGTATTTT
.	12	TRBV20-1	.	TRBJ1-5	CSVGRLDQPQHF	TGCAGTGTGGGCAGGCTAGATCAGCCCCAGCATTTT